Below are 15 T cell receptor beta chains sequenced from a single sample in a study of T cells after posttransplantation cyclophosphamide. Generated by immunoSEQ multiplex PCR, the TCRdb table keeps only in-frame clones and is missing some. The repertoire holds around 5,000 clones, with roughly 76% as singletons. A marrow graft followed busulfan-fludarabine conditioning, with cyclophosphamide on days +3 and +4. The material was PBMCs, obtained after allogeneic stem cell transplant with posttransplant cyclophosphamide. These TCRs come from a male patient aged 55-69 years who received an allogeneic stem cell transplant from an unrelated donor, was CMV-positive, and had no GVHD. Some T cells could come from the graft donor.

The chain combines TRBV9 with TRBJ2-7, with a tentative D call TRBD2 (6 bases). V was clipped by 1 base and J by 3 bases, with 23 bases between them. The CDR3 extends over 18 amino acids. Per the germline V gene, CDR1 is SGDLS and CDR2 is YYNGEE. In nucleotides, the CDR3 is TGTGCCAGCAGCGTAAGGTTTGTTAGCGCAGCCGGGGGCTACGAGCAGTACTTC. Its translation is CASSVRFVSAAGGYEQYF.

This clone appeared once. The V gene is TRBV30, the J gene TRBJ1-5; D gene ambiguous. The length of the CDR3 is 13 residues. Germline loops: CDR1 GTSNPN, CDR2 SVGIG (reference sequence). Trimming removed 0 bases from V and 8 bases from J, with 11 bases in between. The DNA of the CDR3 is TGTGCCTGGAGTGTAGGAGTAACGAAGCCCCAGCATTTT. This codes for CAWSVGVTKPQHF. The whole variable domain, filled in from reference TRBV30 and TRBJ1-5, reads SQTIHQWPATLVQPVGSPLSLECTVEGTSNPNLYWYRQAAGRGLQLLFYSVGIGQISSEVPQNLSASRPQDRQFILSSKKLLLSDSGFYLCAWSVGVTKPQHFGDGTRLSIL.

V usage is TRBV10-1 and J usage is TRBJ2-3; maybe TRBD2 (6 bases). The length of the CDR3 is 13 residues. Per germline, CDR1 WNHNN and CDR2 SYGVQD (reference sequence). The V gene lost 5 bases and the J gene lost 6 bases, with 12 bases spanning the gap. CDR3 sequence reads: CASSSVAGDTQYF. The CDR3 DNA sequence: TGCGCCAGCAGTAGTGTGGCGGGGGATACGCAGTATTTT.

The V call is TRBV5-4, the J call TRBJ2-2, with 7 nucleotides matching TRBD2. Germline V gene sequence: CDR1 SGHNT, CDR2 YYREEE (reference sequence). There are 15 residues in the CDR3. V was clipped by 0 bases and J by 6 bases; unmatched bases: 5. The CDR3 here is CASSLGSGTAGELFF. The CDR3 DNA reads TGTGCCAGCAGCTTGGGGAGCGGGACCGCCGGGGAGCTGTTTTTT.

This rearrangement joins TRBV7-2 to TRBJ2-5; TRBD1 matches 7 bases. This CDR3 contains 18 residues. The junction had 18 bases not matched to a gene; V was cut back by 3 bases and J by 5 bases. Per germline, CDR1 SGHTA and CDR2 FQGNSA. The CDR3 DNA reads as TGTGCCAGCAGCTTTCCCCATGGGACAGAACACCTAAGGGAGACCCAGTACTTC. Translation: CASSFPHGTEHLRETQYF.

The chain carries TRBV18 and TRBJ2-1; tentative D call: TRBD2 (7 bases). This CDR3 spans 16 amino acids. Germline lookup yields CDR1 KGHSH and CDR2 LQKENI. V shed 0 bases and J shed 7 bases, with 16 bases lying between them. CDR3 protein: CASSPPGRAGVNEQFF. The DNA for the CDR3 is TGTGCCAGCTCACCACCGGGGAGGGCAGGGGTTAATGAGCAGTTCTTC. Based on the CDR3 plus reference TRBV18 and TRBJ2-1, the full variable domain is NAGVMQNPRHLVRRRGQEARLRCSPMKGHSHVYWYRQLPEEGLKFMVYLQKENIIDESGMPKERFSAEFPKEGPSILRIQQVVRGDSAAYFCASSPPGRAGVNEQFFGPGTRLTVL.

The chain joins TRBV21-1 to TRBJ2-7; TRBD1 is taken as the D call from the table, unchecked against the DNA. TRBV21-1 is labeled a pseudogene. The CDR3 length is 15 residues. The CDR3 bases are TGTGCCAGCAGCAACGGGGGACAGCAGTCCTACGAGCAGTACTTC. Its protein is CASSNGGQQSYEQYF.

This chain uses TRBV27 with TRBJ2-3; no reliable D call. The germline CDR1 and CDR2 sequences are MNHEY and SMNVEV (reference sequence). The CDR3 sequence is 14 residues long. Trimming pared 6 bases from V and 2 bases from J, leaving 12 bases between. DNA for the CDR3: TGTGCCAGCAGACGTAAGGAGTCCACAGATACGCAGTATTTT. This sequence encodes CASRRKESTDTQYF.

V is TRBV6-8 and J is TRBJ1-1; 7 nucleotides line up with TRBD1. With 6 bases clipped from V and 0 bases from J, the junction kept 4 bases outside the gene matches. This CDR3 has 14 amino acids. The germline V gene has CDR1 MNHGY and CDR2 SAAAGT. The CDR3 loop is CASRSTGLNTEAFF. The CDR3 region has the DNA TGTGCCAGCAGATCGACAGGGTTGAACACTGAAGCTTTCTTT.

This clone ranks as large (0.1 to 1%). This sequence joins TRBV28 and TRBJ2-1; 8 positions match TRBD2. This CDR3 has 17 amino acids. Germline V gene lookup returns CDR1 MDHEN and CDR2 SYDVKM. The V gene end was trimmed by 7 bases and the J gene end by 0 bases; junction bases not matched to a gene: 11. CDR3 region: CASMAGGLSSSYNEQFF. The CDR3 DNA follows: TGTGCCAGCATGGCGGGAGGACTATCTAGCTCCTACAATGAGCAGTTCTTC.

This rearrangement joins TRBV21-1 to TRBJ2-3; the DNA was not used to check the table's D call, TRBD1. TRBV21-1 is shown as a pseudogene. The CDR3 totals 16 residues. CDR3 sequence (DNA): TGTGCCAGCAGCAAAGGGGTGTCAGGGGCCACAGATACGCAGTATTTT. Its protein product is CASSKGVSGATDTQYF.

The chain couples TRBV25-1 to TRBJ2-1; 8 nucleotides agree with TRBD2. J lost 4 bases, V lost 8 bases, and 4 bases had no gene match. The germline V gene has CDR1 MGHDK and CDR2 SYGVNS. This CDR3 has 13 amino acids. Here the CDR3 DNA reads TGTGCCAGCGGGGTAGCGGGATACAATGAGCAGTTCTTC. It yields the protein CASGVAGYNEQFF.

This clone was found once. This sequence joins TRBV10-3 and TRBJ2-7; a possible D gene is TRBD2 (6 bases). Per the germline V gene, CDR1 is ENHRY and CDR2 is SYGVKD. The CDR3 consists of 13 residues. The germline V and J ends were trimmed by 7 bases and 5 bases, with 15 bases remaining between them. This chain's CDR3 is CAITAGARDEQYF. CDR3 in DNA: TGTGCCATCACAGCGGGCGCACGGGACGAGCAGTACTTC.

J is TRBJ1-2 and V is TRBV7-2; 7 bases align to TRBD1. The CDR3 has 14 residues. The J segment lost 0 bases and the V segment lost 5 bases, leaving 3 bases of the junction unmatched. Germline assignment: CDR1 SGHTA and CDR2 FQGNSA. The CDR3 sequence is CASSPDRTNYGYTF. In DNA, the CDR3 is TGTGCCAGCAGCCCGGACAGGACTAACTATGGCTACACCTTC.

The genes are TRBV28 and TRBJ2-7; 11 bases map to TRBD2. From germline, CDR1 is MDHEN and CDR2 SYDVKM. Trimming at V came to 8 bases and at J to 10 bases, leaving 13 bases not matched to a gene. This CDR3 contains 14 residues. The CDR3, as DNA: TGTGCCAGCCGTCTCGGGGGTAGCGGGAGGGTCCAGTACTTC. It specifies CASRLGGSGRVQYF.